The sequence of this TCR beta chain was determined in a study of blood T cell repertoires in COVID-19. Study information: T cells, B-cell-depleted T cells, or PBMCs provided the cDNA or gDNA that served as material.

The length of the CDR3 is 16 residues. Trimming cost V 1 base and J 3 bases, with 12 bases left between them. Germline-derived CDR1 and CDR2 are MGHRA and YSYEKL. As processed by the authors: Researchers report that nucleated cell counts were estimated from reference gene primer amplification. Sequencing used immunoSEQ multiplex PCR; TCRdb keeps in-frame clones, though not all of them. The DNA gave D and trimming, while V, J and clone size come from that table. The sample shows under 300,000 clones, around 87% of them seen only once. V is TRBV4-1 and J is TRBJ1-4; TRBD1 might be the D (5 bases). This receptor was taken from a man aged 60-69 years who had recovered from COVID-19. The sequencing input was peripheral blood. DNA of the CDR3: TGCGCCAGCAGCCAAGGGGGCGGGACGGCTAATGAAAAACTGTTTTTT. This sequence encodes CASSQGGGTANEKLFF.